The rows below give T cell receptor beta chains drawn from one sample of a study of cytomegalovirus exposure and HLA in healthy donors. Sequencing was performed with immunoSEQ multiplex PCR; in TCRdb, only in-frame clones are kept and a portion is missing. This table has 100,000 to 150,000 clones, 78% appearing once. Sequencing was performed on PBMCs. Every receptor here comes from a man aged 25 to 45 in good health and CMV-seropositive. Each CDR3 is given with its conserved first and last residue. The order of the fields is J gene, V gene, CDR3 protein.

>TRBJ2-7|TRBV6-5
CASSYRDSYEQYF
>TRBJ2-2|TRBV7-6
CASSLTGNTGELFF
>TRBJ2-1|TRBV5-8
CASSFGSGRSYGFF
>TRBJ2-7|TRBV4-3
CASSQVIAGGPYEQYF
>TRBJ1-2|TRBV12-5
CASGSSKQGVSYGYTF
>TRBJ2-7|TRBV21-1
CASSRDRDCYEQYF
>TRBJ2-2|TRBV7-2
CACQLAGGAGELFF
>.|TRBV5-6
CASSFGPSGSYEQYF
>TRBJ2-1|TRBV6-4
CASSDTGFYNEQFF
>TRBJ2-1|TRBV6-5
CASRPRSGLAYEQFF
>TRBJ1-1|TRBV11-2
CASSFGGGRTEAFF
>TRBJ2-3|TRBV5-1
CASSPRGVTDTQYF
>TRBJ1-2|TRBV5-4
CASSLDRGLVDGYTF
>TRBJ2-5|TRBV6-5
CASRRFGLAGETQYF
>TRBJ2-5|TRBV6-5
CASSFGTGQETQYF
>TRBJ1-1|TRBV18
CASSPPGTGVSSITEAFF
>TRBJ2-7|TRBV6-1
CASRGQAFPYEQYF
>TRBJ2-3|TRBV6-1
CASMVALAVQDTQYF
>TRBJ2-3|TRBV7-2
CASSLNLRDTQYF
>TRBJ1-5|TRBV7-2
CASSFDRVGQPQHF
>TRBJ2-3|TRBV5-1
CASSLGQGSTDTQYF
>TRBJ2-7|TRBV5-4
CASHSGRDGYEQYF
>TRBJ2-7|TRBV7-9
CASSSRDNSYEQYF
>TRBJ2-7|TRBV4-3
CASSYGTEAAYEQYF
>TRBJ1-5|TRBV27
CASSLQGFGQPQHF
>TRBJ1-2|TRBV7-2
CASSSRDISPNGYTF
>TRBJ1-5|TRBV28
CASSYPPGSRNQPQHF
>TRBJ2-1|TRBV25-1
CASYRTSGMRSYNEQFF
>TRBJ1-1|TRBV6-6
CASSRTGANTEAFF
>TRBJ1-1|TRBV5-1
CASSSGQKNTEAFF
>TRBJ1-6|TRBV27
CASSHRTGVNSPLHF
>TRBJ2-1|TRBV25-1
CASSKPGGQIYNEQFF
>TRBJ1-3|TRBV30
CAWSVRSIGVSGNTIYF
>TRBJ2-2|TRBV7-2
CASSLLGGLAGGTGELFF
>TRBJ2-6|TRBV6-1
CASSKQSSGANVLTF
>TRBJ1-3|TRBV18
CASSPLSTSGNTIYF
>TRBJ2-7|TRBV5-1
CASSFRTGQAYEQYF
>TRBJ2-5|TRBV6-5
CASSYSFRGETQYF
>TRBJ2-1|TRBV7-8
CASSLNSGRTRNEQFF
>TRBJ2-1|TRBV6-5
CASRGTSGIHEQFF